These 20 T cell receptor beta chains were sequenced from one sample in a study of blood T cell repertoires in COVID-19. This table comes from immunoSEQ multiplex PCR, and its TCRdb copy is limited to in-frame clones, with some not included. The top ten clones hold approximately 29% of a sample with approximately 110,000 clones, around 91% of them seen once. Sequenced material: peripheral blood. Receptor source: a woman older than 75 with acute or convalescent COVID-19.

This chain connects TRBV5-6 to TRBJ2-7; D is ambiguous. This CDR3 is built from 13 residues. Germline CDR1 reads SGHDT; CDR2 reads YYEEEE. V lost 0 bases and J 1 base, leaving 5 bases between the germline ends. The CDR3 DNA sequence: TGTGCCAGCAGCTTGGCCGTTTCCTACGAGCAGTACTTC. It codes for CASSLAVSYEQYF.

This clone appeared a few times. The V and J genes are TRBV5-8 and TRBJ1-2; D call uncertain. In germline, CDR1 is SGHTS, CDR2 YDEGEE. Deletions cut 0 bases from V and 6 bases from J, with 15 bases between. There are 15 residues in the CDR3. In nucleotides, the CDR3 is TGTGCCAGCAGCTTGGTGCCCGGGGTCCTTGATGGCTACACCTTC. This encodes CASSLVPGVLDGYTF.

The genes are TRBV11-2 and TRBJ2-5, with D possibly matching TRBD1 (6 bases). CDR1 is SGHAT, CDR2 FQNNGV, per germline. Deletions cut 4 bases from V and 5 bases from J, with 14 bases between. The CDR3 runs to 14 residues. This chain's CDR3 is CASSSTGRWETQYF. As DNA, the CDR3 is TGTGCCAGCAGCTCAACAGGGCGGTGGGAGACCCAGTACTTC.

This chain uses TRBV7-9 with TRBJ2-7; tentative D call: TRBD1 (5 bases). V lost 5 bases and J 1 base, leaving 6 bases between the germline ends. The length of the CDR3 is 12 residues. Germline V gives CDR1 SEHNR, CDR2 FQNEAQ (reference sequence). The CDR3 DNA is TGTGCCAGCAGCCGACAGTCCTACGAGCAGTACTTC. Protein: CASSRQSYEQYF. The whole variable domain, filled in from reference TRBV7-9 and TRBJ2-7, reads DTGVSQNPRHKITKRGQNVTFRCDPISEHNRLYWYRQTLGQGPEFLTYFQNEAQLEKSRLLSDRFSAERPKGSFSTLEIQRTEQGDSAMYLCASSRQSYEQYFGPGTRLTVT.

On this clone itself: One junction end disagrees with the germline gene, perhaps due to a read error. This chain uses TRBV6-5 with TRBJ1-3; a possible D gene is TRBD1 (6 bases). The V gene's germline CDR1 is MNHEY and CDR2 SVGAGI. This CDR3 is built from 15 residues. CDR3 bases: TGTGTCAGCACAAGACAGGCCAGCTCTGGAAACACCATATATTTT. Its protein is CVSTRQASSGNTIYF.

V gene TRBV7-2 combines with J gene TRBJ2-7; tentatively, D is TRBD2 (5 bases). Trimming shortened V by 7 bases and J by 0 bases, and 10 bases separated the two germline ends. There are 13 residues in the CDR3. Germline assignment: CDR1 SGHTA and CDR2 FQGNSA. In DNA, the CDR3 is TGTGCCAGCAAAGCGGCCAGCTCCTACGAGCAGTACTTC. This encodes CASKAASSYEQYF. Combining the CDR3 with reference TRBV7-2 and TRBJ2-7 gives the whole variable domain GAGVSQSPSNKVTEKGKDVELRCDPISGHTALYWYRQSLGQGLEFLIYFQGNSAPDKSGLPSDRFSAERTGGSVSTLTIQRTQQEDSAVYLCASKAASSYEQYFGPGTRLTVT.

The sample holds a few counts of this clone. This chain joins TRBV27 and TRBJ2-7, with 9 bases aligning to TRBD1. The CDR3 sequence is 15 residues long. Germline V CDR1 and CDR2: MNHEY, SMNVEV (reference sequence). Trimming took 5 bases from V and 3 from J; bases not matched to a gene: 8. CDR3 nucleotide sequence: TGTGCCAGCAGTAGTTGGGACAGGGAAAACTACGAGCAGTACTTC. It specifies CASSSWDRENYEQYF.

V is TRBV3-1 (or the pseudogene TRBV3-2) and J is TRBJ2-7; 8 bases match TRBD2. CDR1 is LGHDT, CDR2 YNNKEL, per germline (reference sequence). The V and J ends lost 2 bases and 4 bases, in that order; junction bases with no gene match: 7. The CDR3 is 15 amino acids. CDR3 sequence: CASSQIRGGRYEQYF. Here the CDR3 DNA reads TGTGCCAGCAGCCAAATCCGCGGGGGGCGATACGAGCAGTACTTC.

This chain joins TRBV30 and TRBJ1-1, with 7 nucleotides matching TRBD1. The germline V gene has CDR1 GTSNPN and CDR2 SVGIG (reference sequence). Trimming at V came to 4 bases and at J to 1 base, leaving 6 bases not matched to a gene. This CDR3 has 14 residues. CDR3 DNA: TGTGCCTGGACCTTCGGACAGGCGAACACTGAAGCTTTCTTT. Encoded protein: CAWTFGQANTEAFF.

The chain recombines TRBV7-8 with TRBJ2-2; possible D gene TRBD1, 6 bases. This CDR3 has 16 residues. The germline V gene has CDR1 SGHVS and CDR2 FQNEAQ. With 0 bases removed from V and 5 bases from J, the gap between germline ends came to 13 bases. The CDR3 nucleotides read TGTGCCAGCAGCTTAGCGGACCAGGGGTTTACCGGGGAGCTGTTTTTT. Translated, it gives CASSLADQGFTGELFF.

This clone occurred once. The gene calls are TRBV30 and TRBJ1-2; D unresolved. V shed 0 bases and J shed 6 bases, with 11 bases lying between them. This CDR3 region has 13 residues. Germline V gene lookup returns CDR1 GTSNPN and CDR2 SVGIG (reference sequence). This CDR3 is CAWSVAPLNGYTF. As DNA, the CDR3 is TGTGCCTGGAGTGTAGCTCCGTTGAATGGCTACACCTTC.

The table lists this clone with a few counts. The chain employs TRBV5-1 and TRBJ2-7; 7 nucleotides line up with TRBD1. Germline V gene lookup returns CDR1 SGHRS and CDR2 YFSETQ. The CDR3 runs to 13 residues. Trimming cost V 0 bases and J 6 bases; bases outside gene matches: 3. CDR3 residues: CASSLGAGGEQYF. CDR3 in DNA: TGCGCCAGCAGCTTGGGGGCAGGGGGCGAGCAGTACTTC.

The chain is built from TRBV6-1 and TRBJ1-2; 11 bases are a match to TRBD1. This CDR3 is 15 amino acids long. V was pared by 3 bases and J by 6 bases, with 6 bases of the junction left unmatched. Germline lookup yields CDR1 MNHNS and CDR2 SASEGT. CDR3 region: CASSDVDRGLNGYTF. The CDR3 coding sequence is TGTGCCAGCAGTGATGTGGACAGGGGGCTCAATGGCTACACCTTC.

The chain carries TRBV4-2 and TRBJ2-3, with TRBD2 matching 11 bases. The germline V gene encodes CDR1 LGHNA and CDR2 YNFKEQ. Unmatched junction bases numbered 6, after V lost 6 bases and J lost 1 base. This CDR3 region has 16 residues. CDR3 nucleotide sequence: TGTGCCAGCAGGGAGACTAGCGGGGCACGCACAGATACGCAGTATTTT. Translating gives CASRETSGARTDTQYF.

The chain employs TRBV2 and TRBJ2-7; D perhaps matches TRBD2 (5 bases). V gave up 9 bases and J gave up 6 bases, with 12 bases separating them. The CDR3 has 11 amino acids. Germline assignment: CDR1 SNHLY and CDR2 FYNNEI. CDR3 sequence reads: CARGDRAEQYF. CDR3 nucleotides: TGTGCCAGGGGAGATAGAGCCGAGCAGTACTTC.

V is TRBV2 and J is TRBJ2-2; D uncertain. Germline-derived CDR1 and CDR2 are SNHLY and FYNNEI. The CDR3 covers 16 residues. V lost 6 bases and J 1 base, leaving 15 bases between the germline ends. CDR3 amino acids: CASRTPPILNTGELFF. In nucleotides, the CDR3 is TGTGCCAGCAGAACCCCCCCCATACTGAACACCGGGGAGCTGTTTTTT.

The CDR3, as DNA: TGTGCCAGTAGTATGGGCCCAGCCTATGGCTACACCTTC. This translates into CASSMGPAYGYTF. This chain connects TRBV19 to TRBJ1-2; unclear D gene. V gave up 3 bases and J gave up 4 bases, with 9 bases separating them. Germline V gene lookup returns CDR1 LNHDA and CDR2 SQIVND (reference sequence). This CDR3 region has 13 residues.

J is TRBJ1-1 and V is TRBV18, with D perhaps matching TRBD1 (5 bases). Germline V gene data show CDR1 as KGHSH and CDR2 as LQKENI. The CDR3 has 15 amino acids. Trimming shortened V by 3 bases and J by 3 bases, and 14 bases separated the two germline ends. The CDR3 coding sequence is TGTGCCAGCTCACCGAGACAGCTGAGAGACACTGAAGCTTTCTTT. Amino acids: CASSPRQLRDTEAFF.

This clone was observed once. The J gene is TRBJ1-2, the V gene TRBV11-2; 9 nucleotides agree with TRBD1. The CDR3 totals 14 residues. The V gene's germline CDR1 is SGHAT and CDR2 FQNNGV. V lost 7 bases to trimming and J lost 7 bases; unmatched junction nucleotides: 10. The CDR3 coding sequence is TGTGCCAGCAACCTCGACAGGGGGATAAGTGGCTACACCTTC. It is translated as CASNLDRGISGYTF.

The chain carries TRBV10-1 and TRBJ2-3, with 7 nucleotides matching TRBD1. Trimming took 5 bases from V and 3 from J; bases not matched to a gene: 8. Per the germline V gene, CDR1 is WNHNN and CDR2 is SYGVQD (reference sequence). The CDR3 length is 15 residues. CDR3 nucleotides: TGCGCCAGCAGTTGGGACAGCCAAAGTACAGATACGCAGTATTTT. Translated, it gives CASSWDSQSTDTQYF.